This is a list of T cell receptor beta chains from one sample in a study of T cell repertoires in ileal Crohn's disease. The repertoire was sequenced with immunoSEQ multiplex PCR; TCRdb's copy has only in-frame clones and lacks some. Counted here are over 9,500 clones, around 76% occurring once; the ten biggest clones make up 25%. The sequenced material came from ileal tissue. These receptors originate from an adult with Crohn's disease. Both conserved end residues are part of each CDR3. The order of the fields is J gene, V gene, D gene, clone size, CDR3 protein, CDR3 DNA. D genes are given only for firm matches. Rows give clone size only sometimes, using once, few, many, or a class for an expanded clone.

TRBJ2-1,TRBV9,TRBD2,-,CASSVGLAGDYNEQFF,TGTGCCAGCAGCGTAGGGCTAGCGGGGGACTACAATGAGCAGTTCTTC
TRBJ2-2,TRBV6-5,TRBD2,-,CASASGVNTGELFF,TGTGCCAGCGCTAGCGGGGTTAACACCGGGGAGCTGTTTTTT
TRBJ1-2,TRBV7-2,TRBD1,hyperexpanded,CASSLALQGRTYGYTF,TGTGCCAGCAGCTTAGCCCTACAGGGGAGAACCTATGGCTACACCTTC
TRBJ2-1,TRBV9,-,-,CASSATGLLYNEQFF,TGTGCCAGCAGCGCCACGGGACTGCTGTACAATGAGCAGTTCTTC
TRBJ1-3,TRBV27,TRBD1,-,CASSLGTGPGNTIYF,TGTGCCAGCAGTTTAGGGACAGGGCCCGGAAACACCATATATTTT
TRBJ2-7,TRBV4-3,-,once,CASSQDLDSSYEQYF,TGCGCCAGCAGCCAAGATCTAGACAGCTCCTACGAGCAGTACTTC
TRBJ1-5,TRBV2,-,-,CAQGGGPQPQHF,TGTGCCCAAGGGGGAGGGCCCCAGCCCCAGCATTTT
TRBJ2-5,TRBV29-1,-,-,CSVERTDKQETQYF,TGCAGCGTTGAACGGACGGACAAACAAGAGACCCAGTACTTC
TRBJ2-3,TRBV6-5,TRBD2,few,CATNPSAGGTDTQYF,TGTGCCACCAACCCGTCAGCGGGGGGCACAGATACGCAGTATTTT
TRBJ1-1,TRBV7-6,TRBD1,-,CAILNDRVSLMNTEAFF,TGTGCCATCCTAAACGACAGGGTATCGCTAATGAACACTGAAGCTTTCTTT
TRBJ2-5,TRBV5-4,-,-,CASSLDRETQYF,TGTGCCAGCAGCTTGGACAGAGAGACCCAGTACTTC
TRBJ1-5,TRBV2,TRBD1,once,CASSLQGGRSNQPQHF,TGTGCCAGCAGTCTACAGGGGGGAAGAAGCAATCAGCCCCAGCATTTT
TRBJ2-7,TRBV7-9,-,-,CASSLQTYEQYF,TGTGCCAGCAGCTTACAAACCTACGAGCAGTACTTC
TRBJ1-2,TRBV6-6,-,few,CASSSVRGNGYTF,TGTGCCAGCAGTTCAGTGAGGGGGAATGGCTACACCTTC
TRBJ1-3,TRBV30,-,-,CAWSGEGSGNTIYF,TGTGCCTGGAGTGGAGAGGGCTCTGGAAACACCATATATTTT
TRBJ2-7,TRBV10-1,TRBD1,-,CASSESEGGTGIFYEQYF,TGCGCCAGCAGTGAGTCGGAGGGGGGGACAGGGATTTTCTACGAGCAGTACTTC
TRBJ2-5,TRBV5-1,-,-,CASNREGGSGETQYF,TGCGCCAGCAACAGGGAGGGGGGCTCCGGGGAGACCCAGTACTTC
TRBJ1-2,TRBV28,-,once,CASSPPTEGIYGYTF,TGTGCCAGCAGTCCCCCGACGGAGGGAATCTATGGCTACACCTTC
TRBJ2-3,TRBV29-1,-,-,CSVEGTIAADTQYF,TGCAGCGTTGAAGGCACTATAGCCGCAGATACGCAGTATTTT
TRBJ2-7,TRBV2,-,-,CASSEAPTAPRGQYF,TGTGCCAGCAGTGAAGCGCCAACGGCTCCCAGGGGGCAGTACTTC
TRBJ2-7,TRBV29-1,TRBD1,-,CSCRDRGIGEQYF,TGCAGTTGCCGGGACAGGGGAATCGGCGAGCAGTACTTC
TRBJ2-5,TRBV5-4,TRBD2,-,CASSPPQAGAPQYF,TGTGCCAGCAGCCCCCCACAGGCGGGAGCGCCCCAGTACTTC
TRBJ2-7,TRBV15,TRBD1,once,CATSRSQGIGQYF,TGTGCCACCAGCAGATCACAGGGGATCGGGCAGTACTTC
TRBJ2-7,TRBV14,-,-,CASSQDLGRSEQYF,TGTGCCAGCAGCCAAGATTTGGGGCGGTCGGAGCAGTACTTC
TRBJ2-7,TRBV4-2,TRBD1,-,CASSLHPGQDDEQYF,TGTGCCAGCAGCTTGCACCCGGGACAGGACGACGAGCAGTACTTC
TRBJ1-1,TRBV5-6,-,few,CASSAEGFNTEAFF,TGTGCCAGCAGCGCCGAGGGATTCAACACTGAAGCTTTCTTT
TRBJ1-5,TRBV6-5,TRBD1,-,CASSYPTGLRPQHF,TGTGCCAGCAGTTACCCGACAGGGCTGCGGCCCCAGCATTTT
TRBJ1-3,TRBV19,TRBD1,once,CASTATGGYSGNTIYF,TGTGCCAGTACCGCGACAGGGGGCTACTCTGGAAACACCATATATTTT
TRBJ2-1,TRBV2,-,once,CASWGQSSTNEQFF,TGTGCCAGCTGGGGGCAATCTAGCACCAATGAGCAGTTCTTC
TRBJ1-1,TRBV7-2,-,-,CASSLRVDRSYEAFF,TGTGCCAGCAGTTTGAGGGTAGACAGGTCGTATGAAGCTTTCTTT
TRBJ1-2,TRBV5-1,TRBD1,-,CASSLDSGQRFGGYTF,TGCGCCAGCAGCTTAGATTCGGGACAGCGGTTCGGGGGCTACACCTTC
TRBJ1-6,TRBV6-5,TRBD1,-,CASSWGTGGSSPLHF,TGTGCCAGCAGTTGGGGAACAGGGGGCAGTTCACCCCTCCACTTT
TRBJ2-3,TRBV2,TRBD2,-,CASSERGGTQYF,TGTGCCAGCAGTGAGCGCGGGGGGACGCAGTATTTT
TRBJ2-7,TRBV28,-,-,CASSQDRVGLREQYF,TGTGCCAGCAGCCAAGACCGGGTCGGGTTGAGGGAGCAGTACTTC
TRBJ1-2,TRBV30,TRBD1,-,CAWRRDRVHGYTF,TGTGCCTGGCGCCGGGACAGGGTCCATGGCTACACCTTC
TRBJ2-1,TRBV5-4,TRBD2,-,CASSPAFLAGARNEQFF,TGTGCCAGCAGCCCCGCGTTCCTAGCGGGGGCCCGCAATGAGCAGTTCTTC
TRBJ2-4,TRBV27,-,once,CASRPGLENIQYF,TGTGCCAGCAGGCCAGGGCTCGAAAACATTCAGTACTTC
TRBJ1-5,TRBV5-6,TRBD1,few,CASSIFRGQGSNQPQHF,TGTGCCAGCAGCATCTTCCGGGGACAGGGGAGCAATCAGCCCCAGCATTTT
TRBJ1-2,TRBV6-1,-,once,CASRPPGGGAGYTF,TGTGCCAGCAGACCCCCCGGCGGGGGGGCGGGCTACACCTTC
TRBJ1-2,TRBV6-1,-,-,CASSAGGINYGYTF,TGTGCCAGCAGCGCCGGCGGAATTAACTATGGCTACACCTTC
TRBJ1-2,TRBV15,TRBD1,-,CATSTGQGGNYGYTF,TGTGCCACCAGCACAGGACAGGGTGGTAACTATGGCTACACCTTC
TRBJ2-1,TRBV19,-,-,CASSISAPGAWVGFF,TGTGCCAGTAGTATATCTGCCCCGGGAGCGTGGGTCGGGTTCTTC
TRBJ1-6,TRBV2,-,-,CASREGWVEVAPLHF,TGTGCCAGCAGGGAGGGTTGGGTGGAAGTCGCACCCCTCCACTTT
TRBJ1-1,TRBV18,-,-,CASSPGVGATEAFF,TGTGCCAGCTCACCCGGGGTGGGGGCCACTGAAGCTTTCTTT
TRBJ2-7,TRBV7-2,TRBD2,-,CASSMGVSGATYEQYF,TGTGCCAGCAGTATGGGGGTGAGCGGGGCCACCTACGAGCAGTACTTC
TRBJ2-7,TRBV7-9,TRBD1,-,CASSLFPGDRSSYEQYF,TGTGCCAGCAGCTTATTCCCGGGGGACAGGAGCTCCTACGAGCAGTACTTC